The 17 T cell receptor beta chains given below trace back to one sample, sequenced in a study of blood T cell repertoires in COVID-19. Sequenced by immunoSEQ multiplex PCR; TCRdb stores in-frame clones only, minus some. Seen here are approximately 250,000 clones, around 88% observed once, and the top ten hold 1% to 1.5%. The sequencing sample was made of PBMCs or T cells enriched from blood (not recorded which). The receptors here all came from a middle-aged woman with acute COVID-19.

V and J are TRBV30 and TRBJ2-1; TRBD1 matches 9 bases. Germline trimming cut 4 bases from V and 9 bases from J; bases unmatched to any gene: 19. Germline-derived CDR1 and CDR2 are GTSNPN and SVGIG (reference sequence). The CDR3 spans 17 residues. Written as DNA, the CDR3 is TGTGCCTGGAAGTCAGGGGCCGGGACAGGGTTCTACGGTGAGCAGTTCTTC. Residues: CAWKSGAGTGFYGEQFF.

The CDR3 is CASTKRGDWDRKNTGELFF. The CDR3 DNA reads TGTGCCAGCACCAAAAGGGGGGACTGGGACAGAAAGAACACCGGGGAGCTGTTTTTT. The chain recombines TRBV3-1 (or the pseudogene TRBV3-2) with TRBJ2-2; D perhaps matches TRBD1 (7 bases). Germline V gene sequence: CDR1 LGHDT, CDR2 YNNKEL (reference sequence). Trimming took 7 bases from V and 1 from J, leaving 25 bases between them. The CDR3 is 19 amino acids.

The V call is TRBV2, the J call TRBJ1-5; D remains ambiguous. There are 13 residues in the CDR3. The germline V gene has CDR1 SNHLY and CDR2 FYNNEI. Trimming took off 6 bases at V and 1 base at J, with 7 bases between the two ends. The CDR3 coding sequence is TGTGCCAGCAGGATGAGAAGCAATCAGCCCCAGCATTTT. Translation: CASRMRSNQPQHF.

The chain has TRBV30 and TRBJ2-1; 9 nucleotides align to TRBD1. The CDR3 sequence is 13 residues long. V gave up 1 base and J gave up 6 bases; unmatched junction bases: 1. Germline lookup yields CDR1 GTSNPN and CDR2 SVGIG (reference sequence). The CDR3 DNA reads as TGTGCCTGGAGTGGGGACAGGGTCAATGAGCAGTTCTTC. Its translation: CAWSGDRVNEQFF. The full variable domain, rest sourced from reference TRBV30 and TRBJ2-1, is SQTIHQWPATLVQPVGSPLSLECTVEGTSNPNLYWYRQAAGRGLQLLFYSVGIGQISSEVPQNLSASRPQDRQFILSSKKLLLSDSGFYLCAWSGDRVNEQFFGPGTRLTVL.

The CDR3 is CASVRSYEQYF. The CDR3 DNA is TGTGCCAGCGTCAGGTCCTACGAGCAGTACTTC. The chain uses TRBV7-2 and TRBJ2-7; D ambiguous. Germline V gene data show CDR1 as SGHTA and CDR2 as FQGNSA. V lost 8 bases and J 1 base, leaving 6 bases between the germline ends. The CDR3 is 11 amino acids.

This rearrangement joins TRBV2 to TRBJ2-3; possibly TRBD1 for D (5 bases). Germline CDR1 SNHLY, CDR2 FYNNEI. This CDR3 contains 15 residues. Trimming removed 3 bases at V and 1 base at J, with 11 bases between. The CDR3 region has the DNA TGTGCCAGCAGTGACTTAGGGGCCGGCACAGATACGCAGTATTTT. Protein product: CASSDLGAGTDTQYF.

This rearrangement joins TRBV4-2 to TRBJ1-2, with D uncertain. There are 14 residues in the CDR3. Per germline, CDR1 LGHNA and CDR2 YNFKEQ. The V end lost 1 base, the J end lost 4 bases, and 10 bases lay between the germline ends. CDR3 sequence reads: CASSQGSAGYGYTF. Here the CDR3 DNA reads TGTGCCAGCAGCCAAGGGTCCGCCGGCTATGGCTACACCTTC.

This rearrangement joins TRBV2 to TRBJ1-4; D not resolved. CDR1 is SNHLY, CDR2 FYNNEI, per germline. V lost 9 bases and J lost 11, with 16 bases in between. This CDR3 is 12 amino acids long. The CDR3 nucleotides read TGTGCCAGACGTTCGGGGTCGGGCAAACTGTTTTTT. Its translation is CARRSGSGKLFF.

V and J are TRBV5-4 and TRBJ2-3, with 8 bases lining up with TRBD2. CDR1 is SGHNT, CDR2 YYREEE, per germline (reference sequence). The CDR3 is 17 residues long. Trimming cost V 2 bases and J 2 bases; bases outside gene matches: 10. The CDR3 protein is CASSFGSGSAFTDTQYF. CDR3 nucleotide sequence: TGTGCCAGCAGCTTCGGGAGCGGGAGTGCTTTCACAGATACGCAGTATTTT.

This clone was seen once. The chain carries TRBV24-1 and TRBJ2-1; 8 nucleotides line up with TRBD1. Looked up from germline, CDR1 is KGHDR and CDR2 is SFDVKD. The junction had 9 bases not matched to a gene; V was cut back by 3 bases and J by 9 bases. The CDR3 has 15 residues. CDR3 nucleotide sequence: TGTGCCACCAGTGATCCCGGACAGGGCGAGGGTGAGCAGTTCTTC. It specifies CATSDPGQGEGEQFF.

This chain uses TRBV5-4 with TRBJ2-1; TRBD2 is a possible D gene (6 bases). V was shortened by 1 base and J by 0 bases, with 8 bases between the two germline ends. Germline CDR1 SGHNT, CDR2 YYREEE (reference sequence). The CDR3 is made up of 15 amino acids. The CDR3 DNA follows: TGTGCCAGCAGCTTGTTCGGGAGCTCCTACAATGAGCAGTTCTTC. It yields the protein CASSLFGSSYNEQFF.

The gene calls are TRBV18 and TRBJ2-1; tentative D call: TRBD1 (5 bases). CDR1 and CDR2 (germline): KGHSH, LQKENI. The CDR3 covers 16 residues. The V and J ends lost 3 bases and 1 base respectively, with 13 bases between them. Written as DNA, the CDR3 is TGTGCCAGCTCACCTCGAGAGGCAGGGTCCTACAATGAGCAGTTCTTC. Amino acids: CASSPREAGSYNEQFF.

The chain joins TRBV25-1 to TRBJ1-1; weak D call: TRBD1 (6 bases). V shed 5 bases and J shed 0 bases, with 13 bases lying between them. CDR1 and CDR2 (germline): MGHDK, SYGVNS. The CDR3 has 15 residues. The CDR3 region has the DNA TGTGCCAGCAGTAAAGGGGGTAACCTGAACACTGAAGCTTTCTTT. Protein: CASSKGGNLNTEAFF.

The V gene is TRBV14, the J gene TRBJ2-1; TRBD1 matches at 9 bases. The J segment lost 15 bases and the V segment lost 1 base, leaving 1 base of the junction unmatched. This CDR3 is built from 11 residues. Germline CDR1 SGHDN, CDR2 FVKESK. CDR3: CASSQGTGAFF. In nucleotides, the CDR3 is TGTGCCAGCAGCCAAGGGACAGGGGCGTTCTTC.

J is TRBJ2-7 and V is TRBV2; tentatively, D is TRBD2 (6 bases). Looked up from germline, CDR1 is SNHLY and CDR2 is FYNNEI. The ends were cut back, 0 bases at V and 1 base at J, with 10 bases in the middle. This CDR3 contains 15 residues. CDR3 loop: CASSEAASVSYEQYF. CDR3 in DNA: TGTGCCAGCAGTGAAGCGGCTAGCGTTTCCTACGAGCAGTACTTC.

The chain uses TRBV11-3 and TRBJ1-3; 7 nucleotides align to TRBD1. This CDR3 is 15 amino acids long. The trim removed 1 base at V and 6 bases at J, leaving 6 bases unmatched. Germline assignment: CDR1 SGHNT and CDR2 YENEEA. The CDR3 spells CASSLVGGAENTIYF. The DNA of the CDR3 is TGTGCCAGCAGCTTAGTAGGGGGCGCGGAAAACACCATATATTTT.

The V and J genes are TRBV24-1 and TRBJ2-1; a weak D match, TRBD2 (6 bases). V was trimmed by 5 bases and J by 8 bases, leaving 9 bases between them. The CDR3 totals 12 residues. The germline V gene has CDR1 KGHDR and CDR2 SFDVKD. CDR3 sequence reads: CATSVRRDEQFF. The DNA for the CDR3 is TGTGCCACCAGTGTAAGGAGGGATGAGCAGTTCTTC.